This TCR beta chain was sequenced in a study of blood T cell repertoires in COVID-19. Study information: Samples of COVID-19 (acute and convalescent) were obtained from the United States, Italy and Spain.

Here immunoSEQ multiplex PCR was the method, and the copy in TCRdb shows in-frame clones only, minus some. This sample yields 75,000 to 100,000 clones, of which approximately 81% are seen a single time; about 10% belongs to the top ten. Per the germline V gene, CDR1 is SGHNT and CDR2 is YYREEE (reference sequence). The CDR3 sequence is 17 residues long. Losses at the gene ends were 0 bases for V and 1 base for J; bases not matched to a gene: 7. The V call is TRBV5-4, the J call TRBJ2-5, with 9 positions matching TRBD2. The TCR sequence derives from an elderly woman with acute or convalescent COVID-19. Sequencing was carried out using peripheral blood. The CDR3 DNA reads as TGTGCCAGCAGCTTGGGGCGGGGGGGCCTCACCCAAGAGACCCAGTACTTC. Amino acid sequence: CASSLGRGGLTQETQYF.